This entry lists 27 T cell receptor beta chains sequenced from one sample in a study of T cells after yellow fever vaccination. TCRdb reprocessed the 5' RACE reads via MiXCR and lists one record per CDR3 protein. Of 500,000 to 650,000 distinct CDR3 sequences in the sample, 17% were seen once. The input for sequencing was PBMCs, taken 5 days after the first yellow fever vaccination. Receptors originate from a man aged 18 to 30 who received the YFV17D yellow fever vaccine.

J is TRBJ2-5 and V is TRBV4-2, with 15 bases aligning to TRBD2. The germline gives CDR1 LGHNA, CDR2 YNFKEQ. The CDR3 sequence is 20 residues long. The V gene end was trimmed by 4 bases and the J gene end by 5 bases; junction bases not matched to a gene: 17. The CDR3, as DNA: TGTGCCAGCAGCCCAGGACTAGCGGGGGGGCGTATAATTAGCTTTGAGACCCAGTACTTC. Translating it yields CASSPGLAGGRIISFETQYF.

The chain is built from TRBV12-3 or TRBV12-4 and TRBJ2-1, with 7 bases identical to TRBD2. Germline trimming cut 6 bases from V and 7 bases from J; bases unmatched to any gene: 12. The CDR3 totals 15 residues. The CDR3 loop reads CASSPPWAGVNEQFF. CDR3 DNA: TGTGCCAGCAGCCCTCCCTGGGCGGGGGTTAATGAGCAGTTCTTC.

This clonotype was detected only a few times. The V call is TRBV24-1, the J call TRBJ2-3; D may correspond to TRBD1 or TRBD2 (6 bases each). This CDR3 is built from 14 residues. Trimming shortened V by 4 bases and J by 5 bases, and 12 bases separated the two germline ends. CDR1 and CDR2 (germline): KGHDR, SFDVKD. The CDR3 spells CATSEQEGVDTQYF. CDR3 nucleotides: TGTGCCACCAGTGAACAGGAGGGGGTAGATACGCAGTATTTT.

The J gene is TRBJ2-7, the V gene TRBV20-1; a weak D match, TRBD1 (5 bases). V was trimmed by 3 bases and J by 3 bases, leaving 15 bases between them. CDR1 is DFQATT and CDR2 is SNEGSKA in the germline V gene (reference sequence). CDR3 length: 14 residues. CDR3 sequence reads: CSASPQGRIYEQYV. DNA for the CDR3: TGCAGTGCTAGCCCCCAGGGTAGGATCTACGAGCAGTACGTC.

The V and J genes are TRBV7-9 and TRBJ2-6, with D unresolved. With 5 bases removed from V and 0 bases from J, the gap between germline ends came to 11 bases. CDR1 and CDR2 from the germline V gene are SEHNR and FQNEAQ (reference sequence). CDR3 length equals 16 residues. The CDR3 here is CASSNDPSSGANVLTF. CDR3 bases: TGTGCCAGCAGCAACGACCCGAGCTCTGGGGCCAACGTCCTGACTTTC.

The DNA of the CDR3 is TGTGCCAGCAGCCCAATACCGGGACTACCTCCCTACGAGCAGTACGTC. Translating gives CASSPIPGLPPYEQYV. V and J are TRBV14 and TRBJ2-7; TRBD2 matches at 7 bases. J lost 2 bases, V lost 4 bases, and 11 bases had no gene match. Per germline, CDR1 SGHDN and CDR2 FVKESK. This CDR3 is 16 amino acids long.

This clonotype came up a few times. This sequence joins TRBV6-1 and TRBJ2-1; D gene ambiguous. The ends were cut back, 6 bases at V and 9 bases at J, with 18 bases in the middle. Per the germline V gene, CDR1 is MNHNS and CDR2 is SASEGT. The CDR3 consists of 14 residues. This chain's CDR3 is CASRNEDGDIEQFF. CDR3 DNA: TGTGCCAGCAGAAACGAGGACGGAGACATTGAGCAGTTCTTC.

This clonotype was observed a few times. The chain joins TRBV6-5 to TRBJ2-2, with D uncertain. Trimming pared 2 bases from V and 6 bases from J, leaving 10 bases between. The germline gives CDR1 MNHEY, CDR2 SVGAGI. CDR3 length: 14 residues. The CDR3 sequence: CASSYISGPGELFF. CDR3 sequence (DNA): TGTGCCAGCAGTTACATCTCAGGTCCCGGGGAGCTGTTTTTT.

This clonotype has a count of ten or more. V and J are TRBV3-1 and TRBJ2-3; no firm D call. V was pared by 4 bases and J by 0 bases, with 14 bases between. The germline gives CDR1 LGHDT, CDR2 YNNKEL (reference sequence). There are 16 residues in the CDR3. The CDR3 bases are TGTGCCAGCAGCCCTACCTGGACGGTGAGCACAGATACGCAGTATTTT. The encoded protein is CASSPTWTVSTDTQYF.

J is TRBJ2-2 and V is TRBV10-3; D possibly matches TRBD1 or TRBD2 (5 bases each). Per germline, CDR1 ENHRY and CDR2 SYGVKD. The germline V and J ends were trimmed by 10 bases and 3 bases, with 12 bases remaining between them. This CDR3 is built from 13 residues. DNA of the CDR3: TGTGCCACCGCGGGCAGGGACACCGGGGAGCTGTTTTTT. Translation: CATAGRDTGELFF.

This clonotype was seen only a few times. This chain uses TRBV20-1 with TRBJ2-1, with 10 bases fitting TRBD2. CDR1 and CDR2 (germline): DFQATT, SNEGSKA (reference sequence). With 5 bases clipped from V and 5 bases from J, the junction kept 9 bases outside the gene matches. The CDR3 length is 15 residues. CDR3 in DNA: TGCAGTGCTCAAGCGGGGGGGCCAGTCGACAATGAGCAGTTCTTC. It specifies CSAQAGGPVDNEQFF.

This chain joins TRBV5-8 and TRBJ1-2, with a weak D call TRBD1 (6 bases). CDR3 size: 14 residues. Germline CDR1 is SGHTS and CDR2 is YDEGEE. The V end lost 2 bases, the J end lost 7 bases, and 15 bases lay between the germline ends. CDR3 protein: CASSFHRVSGGYTF. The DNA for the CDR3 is TGTGCCAGCAGCTTCCACAGGGTCTCCGGTGGCTACACCTTC.

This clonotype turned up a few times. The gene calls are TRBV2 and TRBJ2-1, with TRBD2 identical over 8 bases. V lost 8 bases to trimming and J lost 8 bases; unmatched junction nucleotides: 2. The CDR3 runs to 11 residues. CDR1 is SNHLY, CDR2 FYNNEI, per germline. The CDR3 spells CASGTRYEQFF. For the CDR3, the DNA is TGTGCCAGCGGGACTAGATATGAGCAGTTCTTC. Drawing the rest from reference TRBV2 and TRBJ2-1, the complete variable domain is EPEVTQTPSHQVTQMGQEVILRCVPISNHLYFYWYRQILGQKVEFLVSFYNNEISEKSEIFDDQFSVERPDGSNFTLKIRSTKLEDSAMYFCASGTRYEQFFGPGTRLTVL.

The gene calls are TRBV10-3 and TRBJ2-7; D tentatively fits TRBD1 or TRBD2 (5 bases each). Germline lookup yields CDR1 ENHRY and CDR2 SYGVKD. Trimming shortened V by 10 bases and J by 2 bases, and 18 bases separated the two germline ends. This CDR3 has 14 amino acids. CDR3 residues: CASHAEGDPYEQYF. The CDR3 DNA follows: TGTGCCAGTCACGCGGAAGGGGACCCCTACGAGCAGTACTTC.

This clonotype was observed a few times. DNA for the CDR3: TGTGCCAGCAGCTTACAACCCACCCCCTCCTACAATGAGCAGTTCTTC. Encoded protein: CASSLQPTPSYNEQFF. V is TRBV7-2 and J is TRBJ2-1; D uncertain. The CDR3 totals 16 residues. CDR1 and CDR2 (germline): SGHTA, FQGNSA. Trimming pared 2 bases from V and 0 bases from J, leaving 11 bases between.

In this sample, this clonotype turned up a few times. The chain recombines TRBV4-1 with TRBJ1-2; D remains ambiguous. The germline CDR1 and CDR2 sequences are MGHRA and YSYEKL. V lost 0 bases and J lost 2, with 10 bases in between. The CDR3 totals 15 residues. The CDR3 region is CASSQDLRLNYGYTF. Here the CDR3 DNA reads TGCGCCAGCAGCCAAGACTTGAGATTAAACTATGGCTACACCTTC.

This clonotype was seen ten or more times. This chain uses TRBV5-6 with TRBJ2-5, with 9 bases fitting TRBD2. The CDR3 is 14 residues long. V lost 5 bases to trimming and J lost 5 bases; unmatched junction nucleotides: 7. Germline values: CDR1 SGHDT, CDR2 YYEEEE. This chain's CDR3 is CASSPRTSVETQYF. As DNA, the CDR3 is TGTGCCAGCAGTCCCCGGACTAGCGTCGAGACCCAGTACTTC.

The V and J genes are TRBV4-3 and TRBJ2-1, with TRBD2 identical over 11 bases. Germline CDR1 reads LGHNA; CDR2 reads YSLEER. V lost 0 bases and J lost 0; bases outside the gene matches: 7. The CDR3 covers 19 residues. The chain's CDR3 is CASSQDIAGGHISYNEQFF. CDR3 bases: TGCGCCAGCAGCCAAGACATAGCGGGGGGGCATATCTCCTACAATGAGCAGTTCTTC.

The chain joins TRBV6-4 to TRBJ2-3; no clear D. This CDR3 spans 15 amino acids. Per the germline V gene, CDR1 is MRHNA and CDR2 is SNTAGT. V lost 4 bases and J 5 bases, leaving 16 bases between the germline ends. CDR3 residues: CASSVAVGGEDTQYF. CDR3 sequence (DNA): TGTGCCAGCAGTGTTGCTGTTGGCGGCGAAGATACGCAGTATTTT.

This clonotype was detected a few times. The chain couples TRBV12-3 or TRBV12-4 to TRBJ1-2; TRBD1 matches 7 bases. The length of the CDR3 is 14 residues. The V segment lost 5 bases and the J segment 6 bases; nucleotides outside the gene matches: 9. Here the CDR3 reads CASSRKTGRNGYTF. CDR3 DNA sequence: TGTGCCAGCAGTCGCAAGACAGGGCGGAATGGCTACACCTTC.

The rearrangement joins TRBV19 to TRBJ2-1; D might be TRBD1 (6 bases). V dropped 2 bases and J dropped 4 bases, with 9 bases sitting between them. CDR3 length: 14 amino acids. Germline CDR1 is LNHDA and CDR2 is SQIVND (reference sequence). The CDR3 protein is CASSIKTGYNEQFF. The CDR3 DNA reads TGTGCCAGTAGTATAAAGACAGGTTACAATGAGCAGTTCTTC.

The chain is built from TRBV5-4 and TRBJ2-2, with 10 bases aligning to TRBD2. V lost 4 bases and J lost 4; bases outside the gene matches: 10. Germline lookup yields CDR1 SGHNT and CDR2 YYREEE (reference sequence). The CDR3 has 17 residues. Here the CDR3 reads CASSPRVAGGGTGELFF. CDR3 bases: TGTGCCAGCAGCCCCCGGGTAGCGGGGGGTGGCACCGGGGAGCTGTTTTTT.

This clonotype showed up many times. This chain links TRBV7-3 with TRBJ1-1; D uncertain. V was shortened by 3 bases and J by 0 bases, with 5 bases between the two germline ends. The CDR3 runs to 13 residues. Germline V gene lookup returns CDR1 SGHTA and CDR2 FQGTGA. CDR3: CASSFLMNTEAFF. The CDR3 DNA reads TGTGCCAGCAGCTTTCTGATGAACACTGAAGCTTTCTTT.

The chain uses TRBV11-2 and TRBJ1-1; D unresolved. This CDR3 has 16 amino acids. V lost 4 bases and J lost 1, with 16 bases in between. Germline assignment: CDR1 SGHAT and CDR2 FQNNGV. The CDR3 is CASSSMFRTPNTEAFF. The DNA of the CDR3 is TGTGCCAGCAGCTCCATGTTTCGGACCCCGAACACTGAAGCTTTCTTT. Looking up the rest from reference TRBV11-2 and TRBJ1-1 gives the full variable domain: EAGVAQSPRYKIIEKRQSVAFWCNPISGHATLYWYQQILGQGPKLLIQFQNNGVVDDSQLPKDRFSAERLKGVDSTLKIQPAKLEDSAVYLCASSSMFRTPNTEAFFGQGTRLTVV.

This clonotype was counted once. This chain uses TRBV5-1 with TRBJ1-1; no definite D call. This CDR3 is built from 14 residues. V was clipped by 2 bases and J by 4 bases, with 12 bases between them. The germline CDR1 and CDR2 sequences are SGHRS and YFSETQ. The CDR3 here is CASSFHRGSTEAFF. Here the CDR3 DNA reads TGCGCCAGCAGCTTCCACAGAGGGAGCACTGAAGCTTTCTTT.

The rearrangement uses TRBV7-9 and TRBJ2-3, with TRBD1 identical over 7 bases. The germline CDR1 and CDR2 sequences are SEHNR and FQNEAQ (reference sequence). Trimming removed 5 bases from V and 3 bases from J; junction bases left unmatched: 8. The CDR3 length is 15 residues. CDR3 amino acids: CASSPAQGVTDTQYF. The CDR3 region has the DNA TGTGCCAGCAGCCCGGCGCAGGGGGTAACAGATACGCAGTATTTT. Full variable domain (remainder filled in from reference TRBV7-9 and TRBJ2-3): DTGVSQNPRHKITKRGQNVTFRCDPISEHNRLYWYRQTLGQGPEFLTYFQNEAQLEKSRLLSDRFSAERPKGSFSTLEIQRTEQGDSAMYLCASSPAQGVTDTQYFGPGTRLTVL.

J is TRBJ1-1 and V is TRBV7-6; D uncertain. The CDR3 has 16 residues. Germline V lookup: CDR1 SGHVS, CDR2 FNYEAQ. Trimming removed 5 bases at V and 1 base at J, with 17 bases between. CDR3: CASSLTATLSNTEAFF. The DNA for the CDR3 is TGTGCCAGCAGCCTCACCGCGACACTATCGAACACTGAAGCTTTCTTT.